The 14 T cell receptor beta chains given below trace back to one sample, sequenced in a study of blood T cell repertoires in COVID-19 (dated by TCRdb to 2018 to 2021). Receptors were amplified or captured by the immunoSEQ multiplex PCR assay. Here the immuneACCESS table is served through TCRdb, limited to in-frame sequences with V and J called. Missing clones are a known gap in these copies; in checked studies unresolved V genes cover under half, and the rest lacks a known reason. The sample table lists 150,000 or so clones, around four fifths of them with a count of one. The biggest ten clones account for approximately 13% of the sample. Sequencing input: peripheral blood. These receptors all stem from a man aged 65 to 79 who had recovered from COVID-19.

The chain links TRBV10-2 to TRBJ1-6, with TRBD1 as a possible D gene (5 bases). This CDR3 spans 17 amino acids. From germline, CDR1 is WSHSY and CDR2 SAAADI. V lost 7 bases and J 7 bases, leaving 23 bases between the germline ends. CDR3 bases: TGCGCCAGCAAGGCAGGGCAGGGTATTGATACCAATTCACCCCTCCACTTT. This translates into CASKAGQGIDTNSPLHF.

This chain connects TRBV28 to TRBJ2-7, with 8 bases aligning to TRBD2. V shed 5 bases, J shed 0 bases, and the junction held 9 bases outside the gene matches. CDR3 length: 16 residues. Germline V gives CDR1 MDHEN, CDR2 SYDVKM. In nucleotides, the CDR3 is TGTGCCAGCAGTCCCCGGGGGGGCGGGTACTCCTACGAGCAGTACTTC. Encoded protein: CASSPRGGGYSYEQYF.

The V gene is TRBV19, the J gene TRBJ2-2; 7 bases fit TRBD1. Trimming removed 7 bases from V and 1 base from J; junction bases left unmatched: 6. The CDR3 is 15 amino acids. Germline CDR1 LNHDA, CDR2 SQIVND (reference sequence). This CDR3 is CASKPGQMNTGELFF. The CDR3 DNA follows: TGTGCCAGTAAGCCGGGACAGATGAACACCGGGGAGCTGTTTTTT.

The chain has TRBV5-5 and TRBJ1-4; tentatively, D is TRBD1 (5 bases). The CDR3 has 17 amino acids. The V gene's germline CDR1 is SGHKS and CDR2 YYEKEE (reference sequence). V lost 4 bases and J lost 1, with 17 bases in between. CDR3 residues: CASSPQVGTLTNEKLFF. The DNA of the CDR3 is TGTGCCAGCAGCCCCCAAGTGGGGACTTTAACTAATGAAAAACTGTTTTTT.

This clone has at least ten counts. This chain joins TRBV4-1 and TRBJ2-2; D perhaps matches TRBD2 (5 bases). V was clipped by 0 bases and J by 2 bases, with 10 bases between them. In germline, CDR1 is MGHRA, CDR2 YSYEKL. The CDR3 consists of 16 residues. For the CDR3, the DNA is TGCGCCAGCAGCCAAGAGGTAGCGCGAAACACCGGGGAGCTGTTTTTT. Translation: CASSQEVARNTGELFF.

V usage is TRBV28 and J usage is TRBJ2-7; D is unresolved. This CDR3 contains 15 residues. The germline V gene encodes CDR1 MDHEN and CDR2 SYDVKM. V was shortened by 4 bases and J by 4 bases, with 17 bases between the two germline ends. CDR3 residues: CASSSETQPLYEQYF. The CDR3 nucleotides read TGTGCCAGCAGTTCCGAGACTCAACCTCTTTACGAGCAGTACTTC. Together with reference TRBV28 and TRBJ2-7, the CDR3 gives the full variable domain: DVKVTQSSRYLVKRTGEKVFLECVQDMDHENMFWYRQDPGLGLRLIYFSYDVKMKEKGDIPEGYSVSREKKERFSLILESASTNQTSMYLCASSSETQPLYEQYFGPGTRLTVT.

This clone appeared a few times. This chain uses TRBV28 with TRBJ1-2; 7 bases are a match to TRBD1. The junction had 9 bases not matched to a gene; V was cut back by 4 bases and J by 4 bases. Germline V gives CDR1 MDHEN, CDR2 SYDVKM. The CDR3 contains 15 residues. The CDR3 reads CASSSGAGGFYGYTF. Written as DNA, the CDR3 is TGTGCCAGCAGTTCTGGGGCAGGGGGTTTCTATGGCTACACCTTC.

The J gene is TRBJ2-2, the V gene TRBV19, with D tentatively TRBD2 (5 bases). The CDR3 is 16 residues long. Germline values: CDR1 LNHDA, CDR2 SQIVND (reference sequence). V lost 1 base, J lost 7 bases, and 16 bases lay in between. The CDR3 sequence: CASSIAAAPGGGELFF. CDR3 coding DNA: TGTGCCAGTAGTATAGCAGCGGCCCCAGGAGGCGGGGAGCTGTTTTTT.

Turning to this clone: One end of the junction is discordant with germline, which a read error may explain. V and J are TRBV20-1 and TRBJ2-1; the match to TRBD1 covers 7 bases. This CDR3 comprises 11 residues. CDR1 and CDR2 from the germline V gene are DFQATT and SNEGSKA (reference sequence). The CDR3 is CSAPDPGQLVF. The CDR3 region has the DNA TGCAGTGCTCCCGACCCGGGACAGCTGGTCTTC.

The rearrangement links TRBV15 to TRBJ2-4; TRBD1 aligns across 10 bases. Trimming removed 0 bases from V and 7 bases from J; junction bases left unmatched: 9. The CDR3 is 17 residues long. Germline V gene sequence: CDR1 LNHNV, CDR2 YYDKDF (reference sequence). The CDR3 DNA follows: TGTGCCACCAGCAGAGAGGGACAGGGGCGAGGGGATAACATTCAGTACTTC. It yields the protein CATSREGQGRGDNIQYF.

The chain uses TRBV6-2 or TRBV6-3 and TRBJ1-2; D gene uncertain. Trimming shortened V by 6 bases and J by 6 bases, and 17 bases separated the two germline ends. Germline lookup yields CDR1 MNHEY and CDR2 SVGEGT. The length of the CDR3 is 14 residues. The CDR3, as DNA: TGTGCCAGCAGCCCCACGGGGATTCTCGATGGCTACACCTTC. As protein: CASSPTGILDGYTF.

This chain links TRBV5-4 with TRBJ2-3; D is undetermined. Germline CDR1 and CDR2: SGHNT and YYREEE (reference sequence). V was shortened by 5 bases and J by 0 bases, with 10 bases between the two germline ends. The CDR3 has 14 amino acids. CDR3 bases: TGTGCCAGCAGAGGCGGAACTAGCACAGATACGCAGTATTTT. The encoded protein is CASRGGTSTDTQYF.

With regard to this clone: Additional DNA sequences in this sample encode the identical CDR3. V and J are TRBV28 and TRBJ2-7; tentatively, D is TRBD2 (5 bases). Between the trimmed V and J ends, which lost 2 bases and 2 bases, there was a span of 7 bases. The CDR3 is 13 amino acids. The germline V gene has CDR1 MDHEN and CDR2 SYDVKM. The CDR3 region is CASSLGRTYEQYF. In DNA, the CDR3 is TGTGCCAGCAGTTTAGGGAGAACCTACGAGCAGTACTTC.

The chain has TRBV3-1 (or the pseudogene TRBV3-2) and TRBJ1-4; D might be TRBD1 (6 bases). V gave up 2 bases and J gave up 5 bases, with 9 bases separating them. CDR1 is LGHDT, CDR2 YNNKEL, per germline (reference sequence). This CDR3 is 14 amino acids long. Written as DNA, the CDR3 is TGTGCCAGCAGCCAATTTACAGGGAATGAAAAACTGTTTTTT. This codes for CASSQFTGNEKLFF.